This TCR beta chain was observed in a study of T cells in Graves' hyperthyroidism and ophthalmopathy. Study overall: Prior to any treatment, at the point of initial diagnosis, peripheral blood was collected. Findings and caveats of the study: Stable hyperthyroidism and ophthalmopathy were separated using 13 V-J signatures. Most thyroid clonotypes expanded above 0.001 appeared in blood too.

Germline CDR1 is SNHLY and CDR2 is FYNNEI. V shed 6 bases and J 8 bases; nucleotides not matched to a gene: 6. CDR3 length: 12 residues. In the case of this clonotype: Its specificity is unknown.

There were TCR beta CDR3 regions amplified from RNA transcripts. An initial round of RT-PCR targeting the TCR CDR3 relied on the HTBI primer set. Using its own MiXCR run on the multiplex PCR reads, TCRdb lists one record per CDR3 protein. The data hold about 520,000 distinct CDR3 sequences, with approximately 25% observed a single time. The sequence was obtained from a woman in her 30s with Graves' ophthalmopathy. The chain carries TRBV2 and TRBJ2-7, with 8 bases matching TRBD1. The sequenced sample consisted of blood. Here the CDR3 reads CASRGTGPQQYF. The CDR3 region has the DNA TGTGCCAGCAGGGGGACAGGCCCCCAGCAGTACTTC. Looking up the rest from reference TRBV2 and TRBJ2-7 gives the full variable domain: EPEVTQTPSHQVTQMGQEVILRCVPISNHLYFYWYRQILGQKVEFLVSFYNNEISEKSEIFDDQFSVERPDGSNFTLKIRSTKLEDSAMYFCASRGTGPQQYFGPGTRLTVT.